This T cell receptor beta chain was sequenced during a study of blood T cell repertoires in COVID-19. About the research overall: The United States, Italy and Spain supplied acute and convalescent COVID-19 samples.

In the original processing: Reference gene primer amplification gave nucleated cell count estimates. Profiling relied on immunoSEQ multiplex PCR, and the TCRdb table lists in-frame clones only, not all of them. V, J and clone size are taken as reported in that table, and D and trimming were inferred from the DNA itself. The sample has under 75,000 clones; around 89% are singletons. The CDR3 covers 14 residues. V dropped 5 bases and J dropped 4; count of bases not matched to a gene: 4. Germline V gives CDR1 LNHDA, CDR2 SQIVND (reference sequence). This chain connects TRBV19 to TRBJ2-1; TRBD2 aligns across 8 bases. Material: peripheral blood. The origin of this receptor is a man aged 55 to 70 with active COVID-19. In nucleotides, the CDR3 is TGTGCCAGTAGTCCGGGACTAGGGTACAATGAGCAGTTCTTC. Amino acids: CASSPGLGYNEQFF.